These 16 T cell receptor beta chains were all obtained from the same sample, sequenced in a study of shared T cell receptors in the human thymus. Libraries were prepared by immunoSEQ multiplex PCR; TCRdb keeps only in-frame clonotypes and omits some of them. The profile shows around 340,000 clones, 95% of them singletons. Sequenced: thymocytes. The receptors were sampled from a human donor.

J is TRBJ1-2 and V is TRBV6-5; no clear D gene. The CDR3 is 14 amino acids. From germline, CDR1 is MNHEY and CDR2 SVGAGI. Trimming left V 0 bases short and J 4 bases short, with 9 bases between. Here the CDR3 DNA reads TGTGCCAGCAGTTACTCGGAGGGTCCCTATGGCTACACCTTC. Its protein product is CASSYSEGPYGYTF.

This CDR3 reads CASSLNPKSQGSGNTIYF. Written as DNA, the CDR3 is TGTGCCAGCAGTTTAAATCCGAAATCACAGGGTTCTGGAAACACCATATATTTT. V gene TRBV27 combines with J gene TRBJ1-3; D possibly corresponds to TRBD1 (6 bases). The CDR3 sequence is 18 residues long. V lost 2 bases and J lost 1, with 18 bases in between. In germline, CDR1 is MNHEY, CDR2 SMNVEV (reference sequence).

This clone was seen a few times. The rearrangement joins TRBV5-1 to TRBJ1-2; 7 bases map to TRBD1. The J segment lost 7 bases and the V segment lost 0 bases, leaving 0 bases of the junction unmatched. Germline V gives CDR1 SGHRS, CDR2 YFSETQ. The CDR3 totals 12 residues. CDR3 sequence reads: CASSLEGAGYTF. DNA for the CDR3: TGCGCCAGCAGCTTGGAGGGGGCTGGCTACACCTTC.

The J gene is TRBJ2-5, the V gene TRBV6-1; 7 nucleotides agree with TRBD2. The length of the CDR3 is 14 residues. CDR1 is MNHNS and CDR2 is SASEGT in the germline V gene. V lost 4 bases to trimming and J lost 2 bases; unmatched junction nucleotides: 4. The CDR3, as DNA: TGTGCCAGCAGTGGGTCGGGGGGACAAGAGACCCAGTACTTC. Its translation: CASSGSGGQETQYF.

The chain recombines TRBV19 with TRBJ2-5, with D possibly TRBD1 on 5 matching bases. Germline V gives CDR1 LNHDA, CDR2 SQIVND (reference sequence). The CDR3 spans 14 residues. V gave up 7 bases and J gave up 1 base, with 13 bases separating them. The CDR3, as DNA: TGTGCCAGTACTGACAGAGCCTTCCAAGAGACCCAGTACTTC. As protein: CASTDRAFQETQYF.

The chain is built from TRBV7-2 and TRBJ1-3; no clear D. This CDR3 region has 12 residues. The germline gives CDR1 SGHTA, CDR2 FQGNSA. V gave up 5 bases and J gave up 2 bases, with 4 bases separating them. As DNA, the CDR3 is TGTGCCAGCAGCGGCGCTGGAAACACCATATATTTT. Its translation: CASSGAGNTIYF.

The rearrangement uses TRBV7-2 and TRBJ1-5; TRBD1 aligns across 7 bases. This CDR3 comprises 15 residues. The V gene end was trimmed by 5 bases and the J gene end by 1 base; junction bases not matched to a gene: 5. The V gene's germline CDR1 is SGHTA and CDR2 FQGNSA. The CDR3 here is CASSPGTASNQPQHF. The CDR3, as DNA: TGTGCCAGCAGCCCGGGGACAGCCAGCAATCAGCCCCAGCATTTT.

J is TRBJ2-5 and V is TRBV19, with a possible D match to TRBD1 (6 bases). The germline V and J ends were trimmed by 3 bases and 7 bases, with 9 bases remaining between them. CDR1 is LNHDA, CDR2 SQIVND, per germline (reference sequence). This CDR3 comprises 12 residues. The CDR3 DNA sequence: TGTGCCAGTAGTATCGGCAGGGGGACCCAGTACTTC. It yields the protein CASSIGRGTQYF.

This chain connects TRBV30 to TRBJ1-2; weak D call: TRBD1 (5 bases). Deletions cut 5 bases from V and 6 bases from J, with 22 bases between. This CDR3 is 15 amino acids long. Looked up from germline, CDR1 is GTSNPN and CDR2 is SVGIG (reference sequence). This chain's CDR3 is CAWGRIRRMGDGYTF. The CDR3, as DNA: TGTGCCTGGGGACGGATAAGGCGCATGGGGGATGGCTACACCTTC.

The V call is TRBV27, the J call TRBJ1-6; 10 bases fit TRBD1. The germline CDR1 and CDR2 sequences are MNHEY and SMNVEV (reference sequence). V shed 5 bases, J shed 8 bases, and the junction held 9 bases outside the gene matches. This CDR3 is 16 amino acids long. CDR3 in DNA: TGTGCCAGCAGTCAGGACAGGGGGGACTCAGATTCACCCCTCCACTTT. Translating gives CASSQDRGDSDSPLHF.

The chain employs TRBV5-4 and TRBJ1-1; D is unclear. The germline V and J ends were trimmed by 7 bases and 0 bases, with 13 bases remaining between them. CDR1 and CDR2 from the germline V gene are SGHNT and YYREEE (reference sequence). CDR3 size: 14 residues. The CDR3 sequence is CASHDVGMNTEAFF. Written as DNA, the CDR3 is TGTGCCAGCCACGACGTGGGGATGAACACTGAAGCTTTCTTT.

The chain employs TRBV11-1 and TRBJ2-7; 8 nucleotides agree with TRBD1. V gave up 4 bases and J gave up 4 bases; unmatched junction bases: 18. The V gene's germline CDR1 is SGHAT and CDR2 FQDESV (reference sequence). This CDR3 is 18 amino acids long. The CDR3 bases are TGTGCCAGCAGCTACCCCCTTGAGACCGACAGGGGCTCATACGAGCAGTACTTC. Translation gives CASSYPLETDRGSYEQYF.

The rearrangement uses TRBV15 and TRBJ2-1, with TRBD2 identical over 7 bases. The germline gives CDR1 LNHNV, CDR2 YYDKDF (reference sequence). Unmatched junction bases numbered 12, after V lost 3 bases and J lost 7 bases. The CDR3 has 16 amino acids. The CDR3 DNA sequence: TGTGCCACCAGCAGGAAGGGAGGGCCCTCGGGAAATGAGCAGTTCTTC. It translates to CATSRKGGPSGNEQFF.

The V call is TRBV7-9, the J call TRBJ1-5, with D tentatively TRBD1 (5 bases). The CDR3 sequence is 18 residues long. Germline V gene sequence: CDR1 SEHNR, CDR2 FQNEAQ (reference sequence). Trimming stripped 4 bases from V and 6 bases from J, with 25 bases between. The CDR3, as DNA: TGTGCCAGCAGCTCGACCCCTCTAACCGACAAAAGGGGTCAGCCCCAGCATTTT. This sequence encodes CASSSTPLTDKRGQPQHF.

The rearrangement joins TRBV19 to TRBJ2-1; 10 bases map to TRBD1. Germline loops: CDR1 LNHDA, CDR2 SQIVND (reference sequence). The CDR3 length is 17 residues. Trimming removed 6 bases from V and 6 bases from J; junction bases left unmatched: 14. CDR3 residues: CASSPGTGVWRSNEQFF. The CDR3, as DNA: TGTGCCAGTAGCCCCGGGACAGGGGTGTGGAGATCCAATGAGCAGTTCTTC.

The chain has TRBV5-8 and TRBJ2-7; 8 bases match TRBD2. The germline V gene has CDR1 SGHTS and CDR2 YDEGEE. V lost 1 base to trimming and J lost 3 bases; unmatched junction nucleotides: 3. This CDR3 contains 14 residues. The CDR3 DNA reads TGTGCCAGCAGCTTGCGTCGGGAGGGCTACGAGCAGTACTTC. Translated, it gives CASSLRREGYEQYF.